What follows are 17 T cell receptor beta chains derived from one specimen sequenced in a study of long-term antiretroviral therapy in people with HIV. With survey level as its setting, the immunoSEQ assay was v3.0. Method: immunoSEQ multiplex PCR; TCRdb's copy keeps in-frame clones and lacks some. The sample includes more than 35,000 clones, about 95% of them seen just once. Specimen: unsorted PBMCs, collected 3.7 years after starting antiretroviral therapy. The receptors derive from a woman aged 45-59 years with HIV.

The chain has TRBV10-1 and TRBJ2-1, with D possibly TRBD1 on 6 matching bases. The length of the CDR3 is 15 residues. Trimming shortened V by 6 bases and J by 5 bases, and 17 bases separated the two germline ends. Germline V CDR1 and CDR2: WNHNN, SYGVQD (reference sequence). CDR3 amino acids: CASSRQVSGDNEQFF. CDR3 nucleotides: TGCGCCAGCAGCCGACAGGTTTCAGGGGACAATGAGCAGTTCTTC.

CDR3 amino acids: CASSLASIYNEQFF. The CDR3 bases are TGTGCCAGCAGCCTTGCTAGCATCTACAATGAGCAGTTCTTC. The J gene is TRBJ2-1, the V gene TRBV6-5; a possible D gene is TRBD2 (5 bases). CDR1 MNHEY and CDR2 SVGAGI come from the germline V gene. The CDR3 extends over 14 amino acids. Trimming left V 6 bases short and J 3 bases short, with 12 bases between.

This clone is a singleton in its sample. The J gene is TRBJ1-4, the V gene TRBV29-1, with D uncertain. V gave up 7 bases and J gave up 4 bases, with 13 bases separating them. This CDR3 spans 13 amino acids. Germline V gene data show CDR1 as SQVTM and CDR2 as ANQGSEA. CDR3 sequence reads: CSALKGFNEKLFF. The CDR3 coding sequence is TGCAGCGCATTGAAAGGGTTTAATGAAAAACTGTTTTTT.

The rearrangement links TRBV2 to TRBJ2-1; no firm D call. This CDR3 is 14 amino acids long. With 5 bases removed from V and 3 bases from J, the gap between germline ends came to 11 bases. The germline CDR1 and CDR2 sequences are SNHLY and FYNNEI. CDR3 protein: CASSRGRSYNEQFF. The CDR3 nucleotides are TGTGCCAGCAGTCGTGGACGGAGCTACAATGAGCAGTTCTTC.

The chain couples TRBV9 to TRBJ2-7; no reliable D call. V was cut by 3 bases and J by 2 bases, with 12 bases left in between. Germline CDR1 SGDLS, CDR2 YYNGEE. This CDR3 has 14 amino acids. The DNA of the CDR3 is TGTGCCAGCAGCGCTCAGGTATCAACCTACGAGCAGTACTTC. Translating it yields CASSAQVSTYEQYF. The full variable domain, rest sourced from reference TRBV9 and TRBJ2-7, is DSGVTQTPKHLITATGQRVTLRCSPRSGDLSVYWYQQSLDQGLQFLIQYYNGEERAKGNILERFSAQQFPDLHSELNLSSLELGDSALYFCASSAQVSTYEQYFGPGTRLTVT.

The chain uses TRBV5-6 and TRBJ2-3; TRBD2 matches at 10 bases. Trimming at V came to 3 bases and at J to 6 bases, leaving 16 bases not matched to a gene. The CDR3 contains 18 residues. Germline CDR1 SGHDT, CDR2 YYEEEE. CDR3 nucleotides: TGTGCCAGCAGCTCTGTCAACGTTTGGACTAGCGGAAGGGATACGCAGTATTTT. This encodes CASSSVNVWTSGRDTQYF. The full variable domain, rest sourced from reference TRBV5-6 and TRBJ2-3, is DAGVTQSPTHLIKTRGQQVTLRCSPKSGHDTVSWYQQALGQGPQFIFQYYEEEERQRGNFPDRFSGHQFPNYSSELNVNALLLGDSALYLCASSSVNVWTSGRDTQYFGPGTRLTVL.

The chain combines TRBV5-1 with TRBJ1-4; D is unresolved. Trimming stripped 4 bases from V and 8 bases from J, with 15 bases between. Germline CDR1 reads SGHRS; CDR2 reads YFSETQ. CDR3 length equals 14 residues. CDR3 bases: TGCGCCAGCAGCCAGGATCCCGGTAGAGAAAAACTGTTTTTT. It codes for CASSQDPGREKLFF.

V usage is TRBV7-3 and J usage is TRBJ2-5, with 8 bases matching TRBD1. Losses at the gene ends were 1 base for V and 4 bases for J; bases not matched to a gene: 8. The CDR3 runs to 16 residues. The germline V gene encodes CDR1 SGHTA and CDR2 FQGTGA. This CDR3 is CASSLNGRGLGETQYF. DNA for the CDR3: TGTGCCAGCAGCTTAAACGGCAGGGGGCTAGGAGAGACCCAGTACTTC.

The sample holds a few counts of this clone. The V call is TRBV5-6, the J call TRBJ1-2; tentative D call: TRBD1 (6 bases). Germline V gene lookup returns CDR1 SGHDT and CDR2 YYEEEE. CDR3 length: 15 amino acids. V lost 4 bases and J 0 bases, leaving 13 bases between the germline ends. The CDR3: CASSPNRVTNYGYTF. CDR3 nucleotides: TGTGCCAGCAGCCCTAACAGGGTGACTAACTATGGCTACACCTTC.

This chain links TRBV4-3 with TRBJ2-1; 11 bases are shared with TRBD2. Germline CDR1 reads LGHNA; CDR2 reads YSLEER. Trimming took 0 bases from V and 5 from J; bases not matched to a gene: 6. This CDR3 is 17 amino acids long. CDR3 in DNA: TGCGCCAGCAGCCAAGATTCTTTAGCGGGGGGGGACAATGAGCAGTTCTTC. It yields the protein CASSQDSLAGGDNEQFF.

The chain employs TRBV6-5 and TRBJ2-5; D unresolved. The V end was cut by 7 bases, the J end by 5 bases, with 8 bases between. The CDR3 has 11 residues. The germline CDR1 and CDR2 sequences are MNHEY and SVGAGI. In DNA form, the CDR3 reads TGTGCCAGCACTAGAAAGGAGACCCAGTACTTC. Its translation: CASTRKETQYF.

This chain links TRBV7-9 with TRBJ1-1; possibly TRBD1 for D (5 bases). This CDR3 has 16 residues. Per germline, CDR1 SEHNR and CDR2 FQNEAQ (reference sequence). With 2 bases removed from V and 1 base from J, the gap between germline ends came to 14 bases. This CDR3 is CASSLLGEGWNTEAFF. CDR3 in DNA: TGTGCCAGCAGCTTATTAGGGGAGGGTTGGAACACTGAAGCTTTCTTT.

V gene TRBV7-9 combines with J gene TRBJ1-4, with 8 bases that match TRBD1. V was clipped by 6 bases and J by 0 bases; unmatched bases: 6. Per the germline V gene, CDR1 is SEHNR and CDR2 is FQNEAQ (reference sequence). The CDR3 is 16 residues long. The CDR3: CASSSGTGATNEKLFF. The DNA for the CDR3 is TGTGCCAGCAGTTCCGGGACAGGCGCAACTAATGAAAAACTGTTTTTT.

This rearrangement joins TRBV12-5 to TRBJ2-5; 8 bases agree with TRBD2. The V gene end was trimmed by 0 bases and the J gene end by 2 bases; junction bases not matched to a gene: 5. This CDR3 is 16 amino acids long. Germline lookup yields CDR1 LGHNT and CDR2 FRNRAP. The CDR3 region has the DNA TGTGCTAGTGGTTTGGTCGGCGGGGGGCCGCAAGAGACCCAGTACTTC. Its translation is CASGLVGGGPQETQYF.

V and J are TRBV19 and TRBJ2-7, with 7 bases that match TRBD2. Trimming at V came to 6 bases and at J to 1 base, leaving 6 bases not matched to a gene. The CDR3 runs to 14 residues. The germline V gene encodes CDR1 LNHDA and CDR2 SQIVND (reference sequence). The CDR3 loop is CASRPGAGSYEQYF. Here the CDR3 DNA reads TGTGCCAGTAGGCCAGGAGCGGGATCCTACGAGCAGTACTTC. Together with reference TRBV19 and TRBJ2-7, the CDR3 gives the full variable domain: DGGITQSPKYLFRKEGQNVTLSCEQNLNHDAMYWYRQDPGQGLRLIYYSQIVNDFQKGDIAEGYSVSREKKESFPLTVTSAQKNPTAFYLCASRPGAGSYEQYFGPGTRLTVT.

This sequence joins TRBV4-2 and TRBJ1-6; D gene ambiguous. CDR3 size: 16 residues. CDR1 is LGHNA and CDR2 is YNFKEQ in the germline V gene. With 0 bases removed from V and 7 bases from J, the gap between germline ends came to 13 bases. The CDR3 loop reads CASSQDPGRWNSPLHF. The CDR3 nucleotides are TGTGCCAGCAGCCAAGATCCGGGAAGGTGGAATTCACCCCTCCACTTT.

J is TRBJ2-5 and V is TRBV5-1; 10 bases are shared with TRBD2. V lost 1 base to trimming and J lost 4 bases; unmatched junction nucleotides: 7. This CDR3 has 16 amino acids. Looked up from germline, CDR1 is SGHRS and CDR2 is YFSETQ. In nucleotides, the CDR3 is TGCGCCAGCAGCTTGACTAGCGGGGACCGGGGAGAGACCCAGTACTTC. It yields the protein CASSLTSGDRGETQYF.